The present entry profiles one TCR beta chain with its context. As yet, its antigen is unknown. This sample was included in a study of T cell responses to AZD1222 COVID-19 vaccine. About the research overall: The study pooled second doses at about 4 or about 12 weeks.

Only in-frame clones appear in the TCRdb table, and some are missing; sequencing was by immunoSEQ multiplex PCR. The table shows 100,000 to 150,000 clones, with around 87% occurring only once. Study-level results: Seropositive AZD1222 recipients at baseline numbered only six or seven. Targets within unmutated variant regions were reportedly found for nearly half of spike-specific TCRs. Vaccine-associated CD4 TCRs ranged over spike, dominating at 160-218 and 743-854.

The TCR comes from an adult in good health. The specimen comprised peripheral blood, sampled on day 0 of AZD1222 vaccination.

Here the CDR3 reads CASSFGRESYNEQFF. The CDR3 DNA follows: TGTGCCAGCAGTTTCGGCAGGGAAAGCTACAATGAGCAGTTCTTC. The rearrangement uses TRBV27 and TRBJ2-1, with D possibly TRBD1 on 5 matching bases. The length of the CDR3 is 15 residues. Germline V CDR1 and CDR2: MNHEY, SMNVEV (reference sequence). V was pared by 3 bases and J by 3 bases, with 12 bases between.